The clone carrying this T cell receptor (beta chain) was recorded a few times. Its antigen is as yet unknown. Researchers amplified the TCR beta CDR3 regions from RNA transcripts. First-round RT-PCR of the TCR CDR3 relied on the HTBI primer set. TCRdb itself ran the multiplex PCR reads through MiXCR, one entry per CDR3 protein. The sample lists some 500,000 distinct CDR3 sequences; approximately 15% were seen once. This entry belongs to a study of T cells in Graves' hyperthyroidism and ophthalmopathy. A lack of ophthalmopathy progression within 18 months defined stable Graves' hyperthyroidism. Lactation, pregnancy, other autoimmune disease or uncontrolled infection led to exclusion of patients. Broader study findings: Appearing also in blood were most of the thyroid clonotypes expanded above 0.001.

The CDR3 totals 15 residues. V shed 5 bases, J shed 1 base, and the junction held 6 bases outside the gene matches. The V gene's germline CDR1 is MGHRA and CDR2 YSYEKL. The V gene is TRBV4-1, the J gene TRBJ2-7; 9 bases fit TRBD1. This receptor was identified in a woman aged 18-29 years with Graves' hyperthyroidism. Sequencing used blood. CDR3 DNA: TGCGCCAGCAGCTATGGGACAGGGACTTCCTACGAGCAGTACTTC. Translated, it gives CASSYGTGTSYEQYF.